Listed here is a single TCR beta chain. This clone's antigen is unknown. It has no much larger one-base neighbor in the sample; base qualities were not kept. The data derive from a study of siplizumab effects on memory and regulatory T cells (dated by TCRdb to the late 2010s). Background for the entire study: The study examined how the anti-CD2 antibody siplizumab affects alloreactive T-cell subsets in allogeneic mixed lymphocyte reactions built from human PBMCs.

Library creation used the immunoSEQ multiplex PCR assay. The deep sequencing platform assayed about 91,000 TCR templates per sample. Genomic DNA extracted from sorted T cells was the material used for TCRbeta CDR3 sequencing. As for the original processing: The R programming language was used for clonal analysis of the TCRbeta CDR3 data. Alloreactive CD4+ and CD8+ clones were identified by comparing unstimulated samples to CFSE-low samples taken after the reaction. Regulatory or non-regulatory origin was assigned to alloreactive CD4+ clones by matching of sequences to sorted unstimulated Treg and non-Treg repertoires. The clones in this table, taken by TCRdb from immuneACCESS, are in-frame only. Not every clone is retained; where verified, under half of the shortfall comes from an unresolved V gene, and the cause of the rest is unknown. Clone size and V and J calls were adopted from that table, with D and trimming inferred from the DNA. For this sample there are 85,000 to 130,000 clones; more than 85% appear just once. Of the sample, 0.55% to 0.8% is held by the ten largest clones.

Paper-wide results and their limitations: Sequences below about 10^-5 frequency were poorly captured, so only a minor fraction of alloreactive clones could be mapped to unstimulated subsets. About 80-97% of proliferating CD4+ or CD8+ clones could not be given a naive or memory phenotype. Unstimulated naive T cells appeared to be more diverse than memory T cells, and naive cells seemed to make a substantial contribution to the alloresponse. Siplizumab significantly lowered the cumulative frequency of alloreactive sequences that could be traced to unstimulated CD4+ memory T cells. Among mappable alloreactive CD4+ clones, the Treg-derived fraction averaged approximately 66% with siplizumab versus around 27% in control reactions. No functional confirmation was obtained for the suppressive function of proliferating Tregs from siplizumab cultures.

Sorted unstimulated T cells, along with proliferating T cells recovered from mixed lymphocyte reactions, underwent TCRbeta CDR3 sequencing. Fresh whole blood from ten HLA-typed healthy donors served as the source for isolating PBMCs. To map where alloreactive clones came from, CD4+ regulatory T cells in the unstimulated state were FACS-sorted. The sequence derives from a human donor in good health. The sequencing sample was made of Tregs sorted from blood.

The DNA sequence is TGTGCCAGCAGCCCCGCCGGGGGTAGCGGGTTAAGGAACGAGCAGTACTTC. It specifies CASSPAGGSGLRNEQYF. The chain is encoded by TRBV7-8 joined to TRBJ2-7, with TRBD2 identical over 7 junction bases. Relative to germline, V is missing 5 bases and J is missing 5 bases, with 18 bases of the junction outside any gene match. From the cysteine through the phenylalanine, the CDR3 covers 17 amino acids. Of all the DNA, just the CDR3 is kept, 51 bases in frame from base 1. CDR1 SGHVS and CDR2 FQNEAQ are derived from the germline V gene. When the CDR3 is completed using the reference TRBV7-8 and TRBJ2-7 genes on either side, the full variable domain is GAGVSQSPRYKVAKRGQDVALRCDPISGHVSLFWYQQALGQGPEFLTYFQNEAQLDKSGLPSDRFFAERPEGSVSTLKIQRTQQEDSAVYLCASSPAGGSGLRNEQYFGPGTRLTVT.